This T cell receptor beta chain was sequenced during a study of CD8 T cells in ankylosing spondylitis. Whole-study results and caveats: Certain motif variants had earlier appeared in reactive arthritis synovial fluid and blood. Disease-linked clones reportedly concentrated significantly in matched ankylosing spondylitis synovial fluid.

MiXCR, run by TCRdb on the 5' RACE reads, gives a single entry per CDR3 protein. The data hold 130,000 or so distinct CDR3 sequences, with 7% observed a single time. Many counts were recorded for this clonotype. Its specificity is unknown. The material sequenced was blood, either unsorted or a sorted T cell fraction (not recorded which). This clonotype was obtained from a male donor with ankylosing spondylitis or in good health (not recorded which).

CDR3 loop: CASSYSTDTQYF. The CDR3, as DNA: TGCGCCAGCAGTTATTCCACAGATACGCAGTATTTT. V is TRBV10-1 and J is TRBJ2-3; D is unresolved. Germline CDR1 and CDR2: WNHNN and SYGVQD (reference sequence). V dropped 5 bases and J dropped 2 bases, with 5 bases sitting between them. This CDR3 is 12 amino acids long.